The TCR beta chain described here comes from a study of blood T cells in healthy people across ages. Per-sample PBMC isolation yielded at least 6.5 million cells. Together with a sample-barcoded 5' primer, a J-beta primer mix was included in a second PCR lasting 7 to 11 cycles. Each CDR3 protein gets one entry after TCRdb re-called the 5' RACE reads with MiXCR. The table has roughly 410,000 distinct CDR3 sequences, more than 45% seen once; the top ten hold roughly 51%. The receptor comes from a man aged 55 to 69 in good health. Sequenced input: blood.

This CDR3 is CASRPRTGNSPLHF. DNA for the CDR3: TGTGCCAGCAGACCCCGAACAGGGAATTCACCCCTCCACTTT. The gene calls are TRBV7-9 and TRBJ1-6; D might be TRBD1 (6 bases). Per the germline V gene, CDR1 is SEHNR and CDR2 is FQNEAQ (reference sequence). The ends were cut back, 6 bases at V and 7 bases at J, with 13 bases in the middle. This CDR3 region has 14 residues.